This is a list of T cell receptor beta chains from one sample in a study of blood T cell repertoires in COVID-19. Libraries were prepared by immunoSEQ multiplex PCR; TCRdb keeps only in-frame clonotypes and omits some of them. The table has over 60,000 clones, 75% to 85% seen once. Sequenced sample: peripheral blood. Every receptor here comes from a human donor in a cohort sampled during active COVID-19. CDR3s include the opening cysteine and the closing phenylalanine or tryptophan. The D gene is left open where the match is weak. Size tells how often a clone was seen (once, few, many) or the class of an expanded clone, and some rows leave it out.

D gene: NA; clone size: NA; J gene: TRBJ1-2; V gene: TRBV5-4; CDR3 protein: CASSLGQRGEGYGYTF; CDR3 DNA: TGTGCCAGCAGCTTGGGGCAGCGGGGCGAAGGCTATGGCTACACCTTC
D gene: TRBD1; clone size: once; J gene: TRBJ2-7; V gene: TRBV29-1; CDR3 protein: CSVPGTGGLEQYF; CDR3 DNA: TGCAGCGTTCCCGGGACAGGGGGTCTCGAGCAGTACTTC
D gene: TRBD2; clone size: once; J gene: TRBJ2-5; V gene: TRBV29-1; CDR3 protein: CSATTSGGAGETQYF; CDR3 DNA: TGCAGCGCTACGACAAGCGGGGGGGCGGGCGAGACCCAGTACTTC
D gene: TRBD2; clone size: NA; J gene: TRBJ2-1; V gene: TRBV7-9; CDR3 protein: CASSLPDGRVDEQFF; CDR3 DNA: TGTGCCAGCAGCTTACCGGACGGGAGGGTAGATGAGCAGTTCTTC
D gene: TRBD1; clone size: NA; J gene: TRBJ2-7; V gene: TRBV20-1; CDR3 protein: CSASGTGAGYEQYF; CDR3 DNA: TGCAGTGCTAGTGGGACAGGGGCCGGCTACGAGCAGTACTTC
D gene: NA; clone size: NA; J gene: TRBJ2-7; V gene: TRBV7-9; CDR3 protein: CASTAAASYEQYF; CDR3 DNA: TGTGCCAGCACGGCGGCGGCATCCTACGAGCAGTACTTC
D gene: TRBD1; clone size: NA; J gene: TRBJ2-2; V gene: TRBV27; CDR3 protein: CASRTSRNPGDRGPPNTGELFF; CDR3 DNA: TGTGCCAGCAGAACCTCCCGGAACCCGGGGGACAGGGGGCCGCCGAACACCGGGGAGCTGTTTTTT
D gene: TRBD1; clone size: NA; J gene: TRBJ2-3; V gene: TRBV5-1; CDR3 protein: CASSFDRGTDTQYF; CDR3 DNA: TGCGCCAGCAGCTTCGACAGGGGAACAGATACGCAGTATTTT
D gene: TRBD1; clone size: once; J gene: TRBJ2-2; V gene: TRBV28; CDR3 protein: CASNLGGQGSWSGELFF; CDR3 DNA: TGTGCCAGCAACCTAGGGGGACAGGGTAGTTGGAGCGGGGAGCTGTTTTTT
D gene: TRBD1; clone size: few; J gene: TRBJ1-1; V gene: TRBV6-5; CDR3 protein: CASAAGTANTEAFF; CDR3 DNA: TGTGCCAGCGCCGCCGGGACAGCGAACACTGAAGCTTTCTTT
D gene: NA; clone size: NA; J gene: TRBJ1-2; V gene: TRBV18; CDR3 protein: CASSRTEALYTF; CDR3 DNA: TGTGCCAGCTCCCGGACAGAGGCCCTCTACACCTTC
D gene: TRBD1; clone size: NA; J gene: TRBJ1-4; V gene: TRBV5-6; CDR3 protein: CASSHPGQGGEKLFF; CDR3 DNA: TGTGCCAGCAGCCATCCGGGACAGGGAGGTGAAAAACTGTTTTTT
D gene: NA; clone size: NA; J gene: TRBJ1-2; V gene: TRBV2; CDR3 protein: CASSSGEVGISYGYTF; CDR3 DNA: TGTGCCAGCAGCTCCGGGGAGGTGGGCATAAGCTATGGCTACACCTTC
D gene: NA; clone size: NA; J gene: TRBJ2-5; V gene: TRBV7-9; CDR3 protein: CASTLGETQYF; CDR3 DNA: TGTGCCAGCACCCTCGGGGAGACCCAGTACTTC
D gene: NA; clone size: NA; J gene: TRBJ2-6; V gene: TRBV3-1/TRBV3-2; CDR3 protein: CASSPTSTGANVLTF; CDR3 DNA: TGTGCCAGCAGCCCTACGAGCACTGGGGCCAACGTCCTGACTTTC
D gene: TRBD1; clone size: NA; J gene: TRBJ2-7; V gene: TRBV29-1; CDR3 protein: CSVGQGSHEQYF; CDR3 DNA: TGCAGCGTCGGACAGGGTTCCCACGAGCAGTACTTC
D gene: NA; clone size: NA; J gene: TRBJ2-3; V gene: TRBV29-1; CDR3 protein: CSVARGGTDTQYF; CDR3 DNA: TGCAGCGTTGCCAGGGGTGGTACAGATACGCAGTATTTT
D gene: NA; clone size: NA; J gene: TRBJ2-2; V gene: TRBV6-5; CDR3 protein: CASSQGGNTGELFF; CDR3 DNA: TGTGCCAGCAGCCAGGGCGGAAACACCGGGGAGCTGTTTTTT
D gene: NA; clone size: NA; J gene: TRBJ2-1; V gene: TRBV13; CDR3 protein: CASNKNRDGQQFF; CDR3 DNA: TGTGCCAGCAACAAGAACAGGGACGGGCAGCAGTTCTTC
D gene: TRBD1; clone size: NA; J gene: TRBJ2-3; V gene: TRBV28; CDR3 protein: CASSFLTGGKITDTQYF; CDR3 DNA: TGTGCCAGCAGTTTCCTTACAGGGGGCAAAATTACAGATACGCAGTATTTT